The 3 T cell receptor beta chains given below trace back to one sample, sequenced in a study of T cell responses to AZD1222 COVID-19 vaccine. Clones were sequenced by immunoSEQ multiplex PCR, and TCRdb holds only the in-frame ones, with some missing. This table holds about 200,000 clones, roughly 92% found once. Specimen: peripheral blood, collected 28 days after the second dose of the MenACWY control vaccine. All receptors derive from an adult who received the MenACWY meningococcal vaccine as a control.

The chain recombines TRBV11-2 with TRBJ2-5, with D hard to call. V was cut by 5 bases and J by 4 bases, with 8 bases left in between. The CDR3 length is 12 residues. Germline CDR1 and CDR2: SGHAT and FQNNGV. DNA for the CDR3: TGTGCCAGCAGCCCCCCGGGAGAGACCCAGTACTTC. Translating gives CASSPPGETQYF.

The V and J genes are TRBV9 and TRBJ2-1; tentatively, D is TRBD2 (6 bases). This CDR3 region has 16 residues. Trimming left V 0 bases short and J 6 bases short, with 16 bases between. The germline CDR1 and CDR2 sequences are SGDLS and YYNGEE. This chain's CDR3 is CASSVEEGTLGNEQFF. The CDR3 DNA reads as TGTGCCAGCAGCGTAGAGGAGGGGACCCTGGGCAATGAGCAGTTCTTC.

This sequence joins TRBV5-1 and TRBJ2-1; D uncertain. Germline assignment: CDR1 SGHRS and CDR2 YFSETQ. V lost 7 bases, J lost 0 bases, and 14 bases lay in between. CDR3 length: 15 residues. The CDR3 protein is CASSRGVSSYNEQFF. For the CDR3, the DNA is TGCGCCAGCTCCCGTGGTGTGAGCTCCTACAATGAGCAGTTCTTC.